This TCR beta chain was identified in a study of regulatory T cells in long-lasting Graves disease. TCR beta libraries were built with iRepertoire HTBI primers and Arm-PCR of CDR3 regions. TCRdb itself ran the multiplex PCR reads through MiXCR, one entry per CDR3 protein. The top ten hold approximately 35% of the sample, which has fewer than 350,000 distinct CDR3 sequences, 15% to 20% seen once. As for this clonotype: The antigen is unknown.

As to time point: newly diagnosed GD, antithyroid drugs for less than 3 months. Preparation of the TCR library used RNA extracted from PBMCs. With 7 bases removed from V and 2 bases from J, the gap between germline ends came to 12 bases. The CDR3 totals 13 residues. Germline-derived CDR1 and CDR2 are MNHEY and SMNVEV (reference sequence). Study-level points and caveats: Persistent disease favored TRBV28, TRBJ1-2 and TRBJ2-5.

This clonotype was sampled from a female donor with Graves disease. The V gene is TRBV27, the J gene TRBJ2-7, with D tentatively TRBD1 (6 bases). Sequences were derived from peripheral blood mononuclear cells (PBMCs), sampled at new diagnosis, from a patient treated with antithyroid drugs. DNA of the CDR3: TGTGCCAGCACCACACAGGGAACCTACGAGCAGTACTTC. It translates to CASTTQGTYEQYF.